This T cell receptor beta chain stems from a study of blood T cell repertoires in COVID-19. Germline CDR1 is LNHDA and CDR2 is SQIVND (reference sequence). V was clipped by 8 bases and J by 2 bases, with 12 bases between them. The CDR3 is 13 residues long. Authors' analysis steps: The assay estimated nucleated cells by amplifying reference gene primers. TCRdb's copy holds only in-frame clones and misses some; the assay was immunoSEQ multiplex PCR. The DNA was the basis for D and trimming; V, J and clone size are from that table. This table has approximately 210,000 clones, roughly 81% appearing once. This clone was seen just once.

The sequencing input was peripheral blood. V usage is TRBV19 and J usage is TRBJ1-2; tentative D call: TRBD1 (5 bases). This TCR came from a woman in her 50s with active or convalescent COVID-19. The CDR3 here is CASDTGPNYGYTF. The CDR3 nucleotides are TGTGCCAGTGACACAGGACCCAACTATGGCTACACCTTC.